The 10 T cell receptor beta chains in this list originate from one sample, sequenced in a study of blood T cell repertoires in COVID-19. Clones were sequenced by immunoSEQ multiplex PCR, and TCRdb holds only the in-frame ones, with some missing. The sample includes some 130,000 clones, around 83% of them seen just once. The sequencing sample was made of peripheral blood. These receptors were collected from a human donor in a cohort sampled during active COVID-19.

This clone occurred once. The rearrangement joins TRBV12-3 or TRBV12-4 to TRBJ2-7; 7 nucleotides match TRBD1. The CDR3 has 12 amino acids. After removal of 5 bases from V and 9 bases from J, the junction contained 7 bases not matched to a gene. CDR3 sequence reads: CASSRTGTRQYV. The CDR3 nucleotides read TGTGCCAGCAGTCGGACAGGTACGAGGCAGTACGTC.

The V gene is TRBV5-4, the J gene TRBJ2-2, with 10 bases identical to TRBD1. The CDR3 has 16 residues. Germline CDR1 SGHNT, CDR2 YYREEE (reference sequence). J lost 9 bases, V lost 4 bases, and 12 bases had no gene match. In DNA form, the CDR3 reads TGTGCCAGCAGCCCGGGCGGACAGGGGGGTATCTGGGAGCTGTTTTTT. Its translation: CASSPGGQGGIWELFF.

The chain has TRBV15 and TRBJ1-2; D unclear. Germline values: CDR1 LNHNV, CDR2 YYDKDF (reference sequence). V lost 0 bases, J lost 0 bases, and 8 bases lay in between. The CDR3 covers 15 residues. The CDR3 DNA is TGTGCCACCAGCAGAGATCTACCAACTAACTATGGCTACACCTTC. It yields the protein CATSRDLPTNYGYTF. Variable domain in full (rest from reference TRBV15 and TRBJ1-2): DAMVIQNPRYQVTQFGKPVTLSCSQTLNHNVMYWYQQKSSQAPKLLFHYYDKDFNNEADTPDNFQSRRPNTSFCFLDIRSPGLGDTAMYLCATSRDLPTNYGYTFGSGTRLTVV.

The genes are TRBV6-5 and TRBJ2-2, with 8 positions matching TRBD1. Germline CDR1 reads MNHEY; CDR2 reads SVGAGI. This CDR3 comprises 15 residues. J was trimmed by 0 bases and V by 6 bases; bases with no gene match: 3. CDR3 amino acids: CASRLGQANTGELFF. DNA of the CDR3: TGTGCCAGCAGACTGGGACAGGCGAACACCGGGGAGCTGTTTTTT.

This sequence joins TRBV6-5 and TRBJ2-1, with a possible D match to TRBD2 (6 bases). Germline assignment: CDR1 MNHEY and CDR2 SVGAGI. Trimming pared 5 bases from V and 5 bases from J, leaving 10 bases between. This CDR3 spans 13 amino acids. The CDR3 bases are TGTGCCAGCAGTCCCTTAGCGGACAATGAGCAGTTCTTC. Residues: CASSPLADNEQFF.

The chain uses TRBV4-3 and TRBJ2-3, with D possibly TRBD2 on 5 matching bases. The CDR3 is 17 amino acids. Between the trimmed V and J ends, which lost 5 bases and 0 bases, there was a span of 18 bases. The V gene's germline CDR1 is LGHNA and CDR2 YSLEER. The chain's CDR3 is CASSFAAGGLSTDTQYF. CDR3 in DNA: TGCGCCAGCAGCTTCGCGGCTGGCGGGCTTAGCACAGATACGCAGTATTTT.

The genes are TRBV5-1 and TRBJ1-1; the D is unclear. CDR3 size: 15 residues. Per germline, CDR1 SGHRS and CDR2 YFSETQ. Trimming left V 6 bases short and J 3 bases short, with 18 bases between. This CDR3 reads CASNSEGGRDTEAFF. Written as DNA, the CDR3 is TGCGCCAGCAACTCTGAGGGAGGACGGGACACTGAAGCTTTCTTT. Full variable domain (remainder filled in from reference TRBV5-1 and TRBJ1-1): KAGVTQTPRYLIKTRGQQVTLSCSPISGHRSVSWYQQTPGQGLQFLFEYFSETQRNKGNFPGRFSGRQFSNSRSEMNVSTLELGDSALYLCASNSEGGRDTEAFFGQGTRLTVV.

This clone has just a few counts. This chain uses TRBV19 with TRBJ1-4, with no clear D. The CDR3 is 11 amino acids. Trimming stripped 2 bases from V and 10 bases from J, with 5 bases between. Germline V gene data show CDR1 as LNHDA and CDR2 as SQIVND (reference sequence). CDR3 in amino acids: CASSISRKLFF. CDR3 nucleotides: TGTGCCAGTAGTATATCCAGAAAACTGTTTTTT.

V gene TRBV11-2 combines with J gene TRBJ1-3, with no clear D. Trimming removed 2 bases from V and 3 bases from J, with 2 bases in between. Germline CDR1 reads SGHAT; CDR2 reads FQNNGV. The CDR3 consists of 12 residues. The CDR3 nucleotides are TGTGCCAGCAGCTTACTTGGAAACACCATATATTTT. This gives the protein CASSLLGNTIYF.

This clone was observed once. V usage is TRBV12-3 or TRBV12-4 and J usage is TRBJ1-2; D uncertain. V lost 3 bases to trimming and J lost 8 bases, with 10 bases between them. The CDR3 contains 12 residues. The CDR3 spells CASSLDPGGYTF. The CDR3 DNA reads TGTGCCAGCAGTTTGGATCCGGGGGGCTACACCTTC.